This paragraph covers one TCR beta chain sequence. What it binds is unknown. TCRdb re-derived calls from the 5' RACE reads in MiXCR, one entry per CDR3 protein. The table lists around 70,000 distinct CDR3 sequences, roughly a sixth of them singletons. The CDR3 loop spans 15 amino acids. Germline V gives CDR1 MNHEY, CDR2 SVGAGI. Unmatched junction bases numbered 13, after V lost 5 bases and J lost 7 bases. This record comes from a study of early T cells in non-severe SARS-CoV-2 infection. Study-level background: Sequencing used unsorted whole-blood bulk RNA, so chains lack pairing.

Notes on the study in general: VDJdb matches were skewed toward anti-spike CD8 T cell responses.

The gene calls are TRBV6-5 and TRBJ2-7, with 8 bases identical to TRBD2. The receptor comes from an adult who was a healthcare worker with PCR-confirmed SARS-CoV-2 infection or an uninfected control (not recorded which). The sample comprised whole blood. The CDR3 region has the DNA TGTGCCAGCAGTCCTGCGGGGGGCCCCTTCGGGGAGCAGTACTTC. Its protein is CASSPAGGPFGEQYF.